This T cell receptor (beta chain) came from a study of regulatory T cells in long-lasting Graves disease. This clonotype was counted between two and nine times. The CDR3 has 17 amino acids. The V end lost 5 bases, the J end lost 0 bases, and 17 bases lay between the germline ends. Time point in this sample: newly diagnosed GD, antithyroid drugs for less than 3 months. Following extraction of RNA from PBMCs, that RNA was used to make the TCR library. For TCR beta, libraries came from iRepertoire HTBI primers and Arm-PCR of CDR3 regions. TCRdb re-analysed the multiplex PCR reads in MiXCR, keeping a single row per CDR3 protein. The sample has roughly 610,000 distinct CDR3 sequences, around 17% seen once. Another study also made use of these data, one on T cells in Graves' hyperthyroidism and ophthalmopathy.

V usage is TRBV12-3 or TRBV12-4 and J usage is TRBJ1-3, with D maybe TRBD1 (5 bases). The sample was peripheral blood mononuclear cells (PBMCs), taken at new diagnosis, from a patient treated with antithyroid drugs. The TCR was taken from a woman aged 25 to 39 with Graves disease. The CDR3 DNA reads as TGTGCCAGCAGTCCCAGGGTACTTATTTTCTCTGGAAACACCATATATTTT. Protein: CASSPRVLIFSGNTIYF.